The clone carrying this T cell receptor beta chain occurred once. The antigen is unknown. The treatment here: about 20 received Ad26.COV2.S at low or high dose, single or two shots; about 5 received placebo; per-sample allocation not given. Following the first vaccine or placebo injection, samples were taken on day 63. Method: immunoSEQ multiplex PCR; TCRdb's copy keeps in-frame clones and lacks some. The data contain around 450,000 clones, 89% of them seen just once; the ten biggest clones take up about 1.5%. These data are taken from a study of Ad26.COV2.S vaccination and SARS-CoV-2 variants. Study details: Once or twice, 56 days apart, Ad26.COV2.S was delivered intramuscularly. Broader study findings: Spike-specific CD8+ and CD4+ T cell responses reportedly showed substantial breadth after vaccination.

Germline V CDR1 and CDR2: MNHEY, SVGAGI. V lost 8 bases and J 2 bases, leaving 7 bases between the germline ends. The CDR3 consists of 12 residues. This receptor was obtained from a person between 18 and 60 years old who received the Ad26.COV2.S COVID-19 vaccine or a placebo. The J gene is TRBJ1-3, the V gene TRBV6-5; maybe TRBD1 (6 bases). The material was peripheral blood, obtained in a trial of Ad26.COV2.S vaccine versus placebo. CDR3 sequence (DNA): TGTGCCAGCCACAGGGCTGGAAACACCATATATTTT. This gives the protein CASHRAGNTIYF.